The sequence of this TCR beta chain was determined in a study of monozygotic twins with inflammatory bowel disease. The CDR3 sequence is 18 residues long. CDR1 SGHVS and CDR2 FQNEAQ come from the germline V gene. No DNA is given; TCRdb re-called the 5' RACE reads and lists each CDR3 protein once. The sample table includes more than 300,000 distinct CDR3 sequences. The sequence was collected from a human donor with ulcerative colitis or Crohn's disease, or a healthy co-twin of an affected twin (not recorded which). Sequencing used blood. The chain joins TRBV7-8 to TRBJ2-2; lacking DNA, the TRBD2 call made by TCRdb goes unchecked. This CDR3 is CASSLAHSYGARSGELFF.